This T cell receptor gamma chain appears in the sequencing data of a study of γδ T cells in repeated Plasmodium falciparum infection. This clone occurred a few times. The protein given by TCRdb reflects a much larger clone and differs at residue 7 from this DNA's translation, likely from a read error; the protein shown is the DNA's translation. TCRdb applied CATT to the multiplex PCR reads for clone calling. The profile shows 11,000 to 15,000 gamma-chain clones, roughly 1.7% of them singletons. The sample comprised gamma-delta T cells from blood. The receptor's source is a pool of human donors (malaria-infected and uninfected, not separated).

CDR3 sequence reads: CALWEGELNYYKKLF. DNA of the CDR3: TGTGCCTTGTGGGAGGGAGAACTGAATTATTATAAGAAACTCTTT. The chain uses TRGV9 and TRGJ1 or TRGJ2. V gave up 2 bases and J gave up 0 bases; unmatched junction bases: 7. The CDR3 is 15 residues long. Germline V lookup: CDR1 GITISATS, CDR2 ISYDGTV (reference sequence).